The 18 T cell receptor beta chains in this list originate from one sample, sequenced in a study of cytomegalovirus exposure and HLA in healthy donors. The PCR employed 60 Vbeta primers together with 13 Jbeta primers. Sequencing used immunoSEQ multiplex PCR; TCRdb keeps in-frame clones, though not all of them. The profile covers more than 95,000 clones, with roughly 9.1% appearing a single time and 5.8% taken by the ten largest. Sequenced sample: PBMCs. These receptors all come from a man aged 40-49 years in good health and CMV-seropositive.

The genes are TRBV6-4 and TRBJ2-1, with 11 bases that match TRBD1. This CDR3 spans 15 amino acids. The germline gives CDR1 MRHNA, CDR2 SNTAGT. Trimming cost V 2 bases and J 7 bases; bases outside gene matches: 4. CDR3 bases: TGTGCCAGCAGTGACCCGGGACAGGGGGGGAATGAGCAGTTCTTC. Protein: CASSDPGQGGNEQFF.

This clone was picked up a small number of times. The gene calls are TRBV28 and TRBJ2-1, with D unresolved. Germline lookup yields CDR1 MDHEN and CDR2 SYDVKM. Trimming pared 7 bases from V and 9 bases from J, leaving 13 bases between. The CDR3 has 12 amino acids. CDR3 residues: CASTRSQREQFF. The CDR3 DNA reads as TGTGCCAGCACTCGCTCACAACGTGAGCAGTTCTTC.

J is TRBJ2-7 and V is TRBV6-5; unclear D gene. This CDR3 comprises 13 residues. Germline lookup yields CDR1 MNHEY and CDR2 SVGAGI. V was clipped by 2 bases and J by 2 bases, with 7 bases between them. DNA for the CDR3: TGTGCCAGCAGTTACGGAGTCACCTACGAGCAGTACTTC. This codes for CASSYGVTYEQYF.

A few counts support this clone. J is TRBJ1-1 and V is TRBV6-1; no firm D call. The ends were cut back, 11 bases at V and 0 bases at J, with 13 bases in the middle. The germline V gene has CDR1 MNHNS and CDR2 SASEGT. The CDR3 loop spans 13 amino acids. The CDR3 nucleotides read TGTGCCGCCGGAGACCGGATGAACACTGAAGCTTTCTTT. Amino acid sequence: CAAGDRMNTEAFF.

This clone was detected a few times. The chain combines TRBV18 with TRBJ1-4; 10 bases are a match to TRBD1. Per germline, CDR1 KGHSH and CDR2 LQKENI. The CDR3 runs to 16 residues. The J segment lost 7 bases and the V segment lost 4 bases, leaving 9 bases of the junction unmatched. CDR3 DNA: TGTGCCAGCTCACTAACCCGACAGGGGGCGCGTGAAAAACTGTTTTTT. Protein sequence: CASSLTRQGAREKLFF. Full variable domain (remainder filled in from reference TRBV18 and TRBJ1-4): NAGVMQNPRHLVRRRGQEARLRCSPMKGHSHVYWYRQLPEEGLKFMVYLQKENIIDESGMPKERFSAEFPKEGPSILRIQQVVRGDSAAYFCASSLTRQGAREKLFFGSGTQLSVL.

This clone was observed a few times. The chain joins TRBV6-1 to TRBJ1-6, with 7 bases that match TRBD1. The CDR3 runs 14 residues. CDR1 and CDR2 (germline): MNHNS, SASEGT. Trimming at V came to 6 bases and at J to 7 bases, leaving 6 bases not matched to a gene. The CDR3 nucleotides read TGTGCCAGCAGGATGGGACAGATGAATTCACCCCTCCACTTT. Protein sequence: CASRMGQMNSPLHF.

This clone was observed a single time. The chain recombines TRBV4-3 with TRBJ2-5; 7 bases are shared with TRBD2. TRBJ2-7 matches the DNA end more closely, so the J call is doubtful. The germline V gene encodes CDR1 LGHNA and CDR2 YSLEER. The CDR3 runs to 15 residues. The CDR3 DNA reads TGCGCCAGCAGCCAAACGGCGGGAGTAAAAAGCGAGCAGTACTTC. This translates into CASSQTAGVKSEQYF.

The chain is built from TRBV6-5 and TRBJ2-3; TRBD2 matches at 8 bases. The CDR3 runs 15 residues. V gave up 5 bases and J gave up 4 bases; unmatched junction bases: 8. The germline gives CDR1 MNHEY, CDR2 SVGAGI. CDR3 loop: CASSQGLEGADTQYF. The CDR3 DNA reads TGTGCCAGCAGTCAGGGACTAGAAGGGGCAGATACGCAGTATTTT.

There are a few counts of this clone. The chain is built from TRBV29-1 and TRBJ2-1, with D hard to call. The germline gives CDR1 SQVTM, CDR2 ANQGSEA. Trimming pared 1 base from V and 4 bases from J, leaving 8 bases between. This CDR3 contains 13 residues. Written as DNA, the CDR3 is TGCAGCGTTGAAGCGGAGAGGTACAATGAGCAGTTCTTC. Translating gives CSVEAERYNEQFF.

A few counts support this clone. The genes are TRBV7-2 and TRBJ1-1; 11 bases are shared with TRBD1. Losses at the gene ends were 3 bases for V and 11 bases for J; bases not matched to a gene: 14. In germline, CDR1 is SGHTA, CDR2 FQGNSA. The CDR3 runs 16 residues. The CDR3 sequence: CASSFGTGGLRARAFF. Here the CDR3 DNA reads TGTGCCAGCAGCTTCGGGACAGGGGGTTTAAGGGCGCGTGCTTTCTTT.

This rearrangement joins TRBV25-1 to TRBJ2-7, with 9 bases matching TRBD1. Germline CDR1 MGHDK, CDR2 SYGVNS. Unmatched junction bases numbered 15, after V lost 5 bases and J lost 1 base. CDR3 length: 18 residues. CDR3 region: CASSSRTGDPEGSYEQYF. CDR3 DNA: TGTGCCAGCAGTTCCAGGACAGGGGATCCGGAGGGATCCTACGAGCAGTACTTC.

There are a few counts of this clone. This chain joins TRBV7-2 and TRBJ2-5; TRBD2 matches 9 bases. V was pared by 5 bases and J by 4 bases, with 8 bases of the junction left unmatched. This CDR3 contains 15 residues. Germline V lookup: CDR1 SGHTA, CDR2 FQGNSA. Here the CDR3 reads CASSAQGLAGETQYF. The CDR3 nucleotides read TGTGCCAGCAGCGCTCAGGGACTAGCAGGAGAGACCCAGTACTTC.

The V gene is TRBV11-2, the J gene TRBJ2-5; 9 bases agree with TRBD1. CDR1 and CDR2 from the germline V gene are SGHAT and FQNNGV. The trim removed 3 bases at V and 4 bases at J, leaving 6 bases unmatched. The CDR3 is made up of 15 amino acids. CDR3 nucleotides: TGTGCCAGCAGCTTCGGGACAGGGCCGGGAGAGACCCAGTACTTC. Protein product: CASSFGTGPGETQYF.

V is TRBV9 and J is TRBJ2-1, with D tentatively TRBD2 (6 bases). CDR3 size: 15 residues. Trimming stripped 0 bases from V and 3 bases from J, with 10 bases between. Germline V gene sequence: CDR1 SGDLS, CDR2 YYNGEE. CDR3 residues: CASSVAGRYYNEQFF. In DNA form, the CDR3 reads TGTGCCAGCAGCGTAGCTGGGAGGTACTACAATGAGCAGTTCTTC.

This clone appeared a few times. The chain combines TRBV27 with TRBJ2-5; 8 nucleotides align to TRBD1. Germline lookup yields CDR1 MNHEY and CDR2 SMNVEV (reference sequence). V shed 4 bases and J 0 bases; nucleotides not matched to a gene: 7. This CDR3 is 16 amino acids long. The CDR3 DNA reads TGTGCCAGCAGTTCAAACTACAGGGGGTACCAAGAGACCCAGTACTTC. It codes for CASSSNYRGYQETQYF.

J is TRBJ1-1 and V is TRBV7-8; D is uncertain. V was pared by 5 bases and J by 0 bases, with 16 bases between. CDR1 SGHVS and CDR2 FQNEAQ come from the germline V gene. This CDR3 comprises 16 residues. CDR3 loop: CASSPSGVQMNTEAFF. DNA of the CDR3: TGTGCCAGCAGCCCCAGCGGCGTTCAGATGAACACTGAAGCTTTCTTT.

This clone was observed a handful of times. V is TRBV7-8 and J is TRBJ2-2, with 11 positions matching TRBD1. V dropped 4 bases and J dropped 4; count of bases not matched to a gene: 5. Looked up from germline, CDR1 is SGHVS and CDR2 is FQNEAQ. The CDR3 runs 16 residues. The CDR3 bases are TGTGCCAGCAGCTCGGGACAGGGGGTGGTCACCGGGGAGCTGTTTTTT. Its protein is CASSSGQGVVTGELFF.

Only one count was recorded for this clone. The chain couples TRBV5-4 to TRBJ2-7; 13 bases align to TRBD2. V lost 0 bases to trimming and J lost 3 bases; unmatched junction nucleotides: 3. From germline, CDR1 is SGHNT and CDR2 YYREEE (reference sequence). CDR3 size: 16 residues. CDR3 DNA: TGTGCCAGCAGCTTGGTTCGGACTAGCGGGAGCTACGAGCAGTACTTC. This encodes CASSLVRTSGSYEQYF.